This T cell receptor beta chain appears in the sequencing data of a study of tumor-infiltrating lymphocytes in oesophageal squamous cell carcinoma. TCRdb passed the PCR reads through MiXCR, listing each CDR3 protein once. In the table there are about 6,000 distinct CDR3 sequences, more than 12% of which are singletons. Notes on this clonotype: The conserved phenylalanine or tryptophan is not found at the CDR3 terminus, so this likely reflects a read error. The DNA is left out, because the CDR3 cannot be placed on it with certainty; the CDR3 is given as TCRdb lists it.

Inclusive of both ends, the CDR3 amounts to 17 amino acids. Germline lookup yields CDR1 SGHTA and CDR2 FQGTGA. Sequenced sample: esophageal tumor tissue. The clonotype originates from a male donor with esophageal squamous cell carcinoma. The chain employs TRBV7-3 and TRBJ2-5; the table's D gene call, TRBD2, was not cross checked with the DNA. CDR3: CASSSKAGANSPLHFGN.